This T cell receptor beta chain was identified during a study of spatial heterogeneity in lung cancer. Noted time point: blood at routine non-recurrence follow-up after resection. Researchers sequenced whole RNA taken from tumor, nontumor lung or frozen PBMC without sorting. MiXCR was run by TCRdb on the 5' RACE reads, yielding one entry per CDR3 protein. This table holds 110,000 or so distinct CDR3 sequences, 10% to 11% found once. This clonotype was picked up many times. Germline CDR1 is LGHNA and CDR2 is YNFKEQ. The junction had 6 bases not matched to a gene; V was cut back by 4 bases and J by 5 bases. CDR3 length: 16 residues.

The rearrangement joins TRBV4-2 to TRBJ2-2; 11 nucleotides align to TRBD2. The sequence derives from a female donor with early-stage non-small cell lung cancer. The sample here was PBMCs, taken at follow-up. The CDR3 DNA is TGTGCCAGCAGCCCAACTAGCGGGGGCGCTACCGGGGAGCTGTTTTTT. This gives the protein CASSPTSGGATGELFF.